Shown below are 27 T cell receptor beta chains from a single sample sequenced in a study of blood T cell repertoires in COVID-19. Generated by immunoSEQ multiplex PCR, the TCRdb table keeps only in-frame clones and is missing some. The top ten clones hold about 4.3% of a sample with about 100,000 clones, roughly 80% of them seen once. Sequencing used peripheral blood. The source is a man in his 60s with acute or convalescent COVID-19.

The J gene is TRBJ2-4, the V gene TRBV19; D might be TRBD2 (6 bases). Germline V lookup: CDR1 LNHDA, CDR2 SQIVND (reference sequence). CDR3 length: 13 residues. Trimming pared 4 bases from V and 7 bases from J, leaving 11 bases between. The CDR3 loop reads CASSTSAGNIQYF. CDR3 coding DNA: TGTGCCAGTAGTACTAGCGCTGGGAACATTCAGTACTTC.

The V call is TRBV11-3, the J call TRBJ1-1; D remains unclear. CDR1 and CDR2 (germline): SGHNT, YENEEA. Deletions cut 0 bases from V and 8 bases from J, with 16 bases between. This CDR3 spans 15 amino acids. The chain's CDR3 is CASSLEGLGGREAFF. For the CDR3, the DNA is TGTGCCAGCAGCTTAGAAGGGCTTGGAGGGAGAGAAGCTTTCTTT.

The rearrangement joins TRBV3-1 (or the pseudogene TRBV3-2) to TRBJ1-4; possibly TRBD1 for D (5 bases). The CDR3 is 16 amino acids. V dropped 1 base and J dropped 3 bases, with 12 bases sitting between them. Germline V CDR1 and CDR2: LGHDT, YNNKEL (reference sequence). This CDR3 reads CASSQALTGANEKLFF. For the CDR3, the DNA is TGTGCCAGCAGCCAAGCTTTAACAGGTGCTAATGAAAAACTGTTTTTT.

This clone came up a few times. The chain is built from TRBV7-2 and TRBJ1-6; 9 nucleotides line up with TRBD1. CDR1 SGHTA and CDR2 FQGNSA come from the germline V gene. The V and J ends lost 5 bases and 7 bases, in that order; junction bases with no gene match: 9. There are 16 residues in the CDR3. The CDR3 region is CASSTFIGTGNSPLHF. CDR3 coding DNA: TGTGCCAGCAGCACCTTTATCGGGACAGGGAATTCACCCCTCCACTTT.

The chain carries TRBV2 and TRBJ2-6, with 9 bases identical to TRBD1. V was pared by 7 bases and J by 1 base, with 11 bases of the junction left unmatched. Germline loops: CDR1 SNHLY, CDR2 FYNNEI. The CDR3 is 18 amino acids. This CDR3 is CASTYRDRVWSGANVLTF. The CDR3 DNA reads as TGTGCCAGCACCTACCGGGACAGGGTGTGGTCTGGGGCCAACGTCCTGACTTTC.

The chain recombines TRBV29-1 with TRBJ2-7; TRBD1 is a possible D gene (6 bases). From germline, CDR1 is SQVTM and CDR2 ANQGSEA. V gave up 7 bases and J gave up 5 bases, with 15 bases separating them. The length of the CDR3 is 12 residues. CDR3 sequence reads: CSAGGQYHEQYF. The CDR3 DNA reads TGCAGCGCCGGAGGACAGTACCACGAGCAGTACTTC.

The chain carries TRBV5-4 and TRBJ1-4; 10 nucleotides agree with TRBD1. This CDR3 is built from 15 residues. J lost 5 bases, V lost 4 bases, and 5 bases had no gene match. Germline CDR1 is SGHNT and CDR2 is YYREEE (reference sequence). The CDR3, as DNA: TGTGCCAGCAGCATCGGGGGACAGGGGAATGAAAAACTGTTTTTT. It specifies CASSIGGQGNEKLFF.

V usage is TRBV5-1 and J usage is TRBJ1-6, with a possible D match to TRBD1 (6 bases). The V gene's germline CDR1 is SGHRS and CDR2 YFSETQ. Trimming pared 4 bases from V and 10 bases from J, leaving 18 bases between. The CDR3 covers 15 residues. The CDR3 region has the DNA TGCGCCAGCAGCGCCCAGGGAGGGGGGCAATCACCCCTCCACTTT. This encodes CASSAQGGGQSPLHF.

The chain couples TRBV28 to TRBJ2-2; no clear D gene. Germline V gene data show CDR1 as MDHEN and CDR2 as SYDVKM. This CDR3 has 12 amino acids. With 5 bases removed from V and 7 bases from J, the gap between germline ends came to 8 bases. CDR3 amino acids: CASSLRGGELFF. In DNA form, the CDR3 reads TGTGCCAGCAGTCTAAGAGGCGGGGAGCTGTTTTTT.

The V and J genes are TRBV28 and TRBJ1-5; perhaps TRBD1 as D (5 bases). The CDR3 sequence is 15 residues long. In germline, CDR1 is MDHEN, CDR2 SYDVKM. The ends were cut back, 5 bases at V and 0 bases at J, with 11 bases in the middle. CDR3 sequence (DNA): TGTGCCAGCAGTGAGGACACTTATAGCAATCAGCCCCAGCATTTT. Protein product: CASSEDTYSNQPQHF.

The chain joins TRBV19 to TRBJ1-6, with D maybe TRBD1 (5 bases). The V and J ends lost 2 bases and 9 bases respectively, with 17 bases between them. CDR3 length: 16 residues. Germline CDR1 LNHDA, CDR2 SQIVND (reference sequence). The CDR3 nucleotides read TGTGCCAGTAGTATAAGGCTGGGGGGGATCGGTTCACCCCTCCACTTT. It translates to CASSIRLGGIGSPLHF.

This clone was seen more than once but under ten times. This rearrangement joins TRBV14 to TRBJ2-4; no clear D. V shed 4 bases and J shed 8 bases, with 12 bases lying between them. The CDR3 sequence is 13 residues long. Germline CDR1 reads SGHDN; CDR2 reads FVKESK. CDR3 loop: CASSLTSIDIQYF. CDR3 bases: TGTGCCAGCAGCCTAACCAGTATTGACATTCAGTACTTC. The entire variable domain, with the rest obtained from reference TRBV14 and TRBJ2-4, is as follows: EAGVTQFPSHSVIEKGQTVTLRCDPISGHDNLYWYRRVMGKEIKFLLHFVKESKQDESGMPNNRFLAERTGGTYSTLKVQPAELEDSGVYFCASSLTSIDIQYFGAGTRLSVL.

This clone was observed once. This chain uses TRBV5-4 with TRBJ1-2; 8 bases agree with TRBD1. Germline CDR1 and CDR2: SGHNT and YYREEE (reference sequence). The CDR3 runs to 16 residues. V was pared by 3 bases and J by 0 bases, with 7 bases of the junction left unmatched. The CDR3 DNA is TGTGCCAGCAGCTGGACAGGGAAGACACCTAACTATGGCTACACCTTC. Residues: CASSWTGKTPNYGYTF.

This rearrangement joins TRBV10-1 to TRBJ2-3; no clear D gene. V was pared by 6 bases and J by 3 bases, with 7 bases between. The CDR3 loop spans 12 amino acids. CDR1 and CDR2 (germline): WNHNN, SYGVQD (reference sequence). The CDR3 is CASSASTDTQYF. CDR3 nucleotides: TGCGCCAGCAGCGCTAGTACAGATACGCAGTATTTT.

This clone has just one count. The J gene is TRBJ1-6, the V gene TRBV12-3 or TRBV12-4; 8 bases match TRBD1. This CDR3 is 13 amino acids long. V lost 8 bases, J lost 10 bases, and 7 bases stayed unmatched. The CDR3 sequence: CASSDREVSPLHF. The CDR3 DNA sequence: TGTGCCAGCTCGGACAGGGAGGTCTCACCCCTCCACTTT.

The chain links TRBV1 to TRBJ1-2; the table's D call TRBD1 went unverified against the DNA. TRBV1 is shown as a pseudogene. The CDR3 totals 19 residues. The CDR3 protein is CTSSQALRGTCEINYGYTF. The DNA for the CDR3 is TGCACCAGCAGCCAAGCTCTAAGGGGAACATGTGAAATTAACTATGGCTACACCTTC.

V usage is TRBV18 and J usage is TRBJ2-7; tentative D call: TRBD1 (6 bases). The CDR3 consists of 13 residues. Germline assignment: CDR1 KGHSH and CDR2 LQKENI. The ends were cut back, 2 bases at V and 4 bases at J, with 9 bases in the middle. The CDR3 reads CASSPTGLYEQYF. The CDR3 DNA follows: TGTGCCAGCTCACCAACAGGGTTATACGAGCAGTACTTC.

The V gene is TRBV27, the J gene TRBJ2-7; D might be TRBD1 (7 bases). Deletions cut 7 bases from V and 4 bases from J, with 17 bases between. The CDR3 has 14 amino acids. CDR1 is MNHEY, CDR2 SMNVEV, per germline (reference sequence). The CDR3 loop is CASKTKAGQYEQYF. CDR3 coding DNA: TGTGCCAGCAAGACGAAGGCGGGACAGTACGAGCAGTACTTC.

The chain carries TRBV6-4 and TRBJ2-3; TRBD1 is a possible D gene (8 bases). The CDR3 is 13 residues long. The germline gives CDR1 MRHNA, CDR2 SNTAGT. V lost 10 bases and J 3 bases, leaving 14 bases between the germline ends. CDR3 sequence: CAIDRGGTDTQYF. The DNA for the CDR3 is TGTGCCATCGACAGGGGAGGGACAGATACGCAGTATTTT.

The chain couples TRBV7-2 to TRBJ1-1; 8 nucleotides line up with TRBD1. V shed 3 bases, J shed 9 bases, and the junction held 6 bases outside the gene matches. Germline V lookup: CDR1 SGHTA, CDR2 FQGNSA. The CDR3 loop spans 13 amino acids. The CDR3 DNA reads TGTGCCAGCAGCTTGCAGGGGGCAGAGAAAGCTTTCTTT. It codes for CASSLQGAEKAFF.

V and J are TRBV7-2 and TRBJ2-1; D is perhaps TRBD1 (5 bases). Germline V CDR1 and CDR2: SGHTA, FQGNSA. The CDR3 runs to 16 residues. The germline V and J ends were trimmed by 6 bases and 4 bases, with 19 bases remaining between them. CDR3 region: CASRDPLRRQYNEQFF. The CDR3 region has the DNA TGTGCCAGCAGAGACCCCCTGAGGAGACAGTACAATGAGCAGTTCTTC.

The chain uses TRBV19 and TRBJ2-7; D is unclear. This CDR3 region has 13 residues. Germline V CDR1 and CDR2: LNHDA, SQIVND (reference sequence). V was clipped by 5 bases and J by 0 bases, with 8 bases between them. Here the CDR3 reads CASSAEYSYEQYF. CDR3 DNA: TGTGCCAGTAGTGCGGAATACTCCTACGAGCAGTACTTC.

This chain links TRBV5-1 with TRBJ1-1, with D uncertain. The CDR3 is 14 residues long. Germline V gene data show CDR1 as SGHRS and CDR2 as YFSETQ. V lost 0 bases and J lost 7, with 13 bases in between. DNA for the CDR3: TGCGCCAGCAGCTTGGGTACTTCAGGTCTTGAAGCTTTCTTT. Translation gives CASSLGTSGLEAFF.

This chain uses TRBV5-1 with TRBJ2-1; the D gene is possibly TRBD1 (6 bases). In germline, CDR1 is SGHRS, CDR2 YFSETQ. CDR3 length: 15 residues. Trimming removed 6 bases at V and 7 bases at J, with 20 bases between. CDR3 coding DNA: TGCGCCAGCAAAAGCCCCGGACAGATTTTAAATGAGCAGTTCTTC. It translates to CASKSPGQILNEQFF.

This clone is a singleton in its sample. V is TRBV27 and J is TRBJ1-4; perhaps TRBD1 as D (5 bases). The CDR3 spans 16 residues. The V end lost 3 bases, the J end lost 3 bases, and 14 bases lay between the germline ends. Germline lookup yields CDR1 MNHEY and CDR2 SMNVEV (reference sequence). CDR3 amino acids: CASSFGGAQPNEKLFF. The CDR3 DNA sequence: TGTGCCAGCAGTTTCGGAGGGGCGCAGCCTAATGAAAAACTGTTTTTT.

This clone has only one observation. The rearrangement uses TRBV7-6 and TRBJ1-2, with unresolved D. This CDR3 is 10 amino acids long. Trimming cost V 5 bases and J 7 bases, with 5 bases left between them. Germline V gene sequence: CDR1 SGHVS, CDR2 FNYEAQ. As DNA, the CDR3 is TGTGCCAGCAGCAGCCCTGGCTACACCTTC. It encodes CASSSPGYTF.

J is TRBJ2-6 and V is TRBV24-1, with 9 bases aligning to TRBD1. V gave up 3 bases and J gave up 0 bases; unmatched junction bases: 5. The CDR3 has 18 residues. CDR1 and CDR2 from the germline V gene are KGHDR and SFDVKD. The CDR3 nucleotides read TGTGCCACCAGTGATCCGGGACAGGGCCCCTCTGGGGCCAACGTCCTGACTTTC. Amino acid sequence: CATSDPGQGPSGANVLTF.